Following are 21 T cell receptor beta chains from one sample sequenced in a study of radiotherapy plus CTLA-4 blockade in lung cancer (dated by TCRdb to the late 2010s). The library was built by means of the immunoSEQ multiplex PCR assay. Here the immuneACCESS table is served through TCRdb, limited to in-frame sequences with V and J called. Missing clones are a known gap in these copies; in checked studies unresolved V genes cover under half, and the rest lacks a known reason. For this sample the table gives tens of thousands of clones, of which more than 85% were detected only once. Jointly, the top ten make up over 15% of the sample. The input for sequencing was peripheral blood, taken from a patient treated with radiotherapy plus ipilimumab. Receptors originate from a human donor with non-small cell lung cancer that progressed on radiotherapy plus ipilimumab.

The chain links TRBV27 to TRBJ1-6; 8 bases line up with TRBD1. The V gene end was trimmed by 6 bases and the J gene end by 8 bases; junction bases not matched to a gene: 3. Per the germline V gene, CDR1 is MNHEY and CDR2 is SMNVEV (reference sequence). The CDR3 consists of 13 residues. Here the CDR3 reads CASRRQGYSPLHF. CDR3 DNA sequence: TGTGCCAGCAGACGACAGGGGTATTCACCCCTCCACTTT.

The V call is TRBV7-6, the J call TRBJ2-3; 8 nucleotides line up with TRBD2. This CDR3 is built from 18 residues. CDR1 and CDR2 (germline): SGHVS, FNYEAQ. Trimming cost V 8 bases and J 1 base; bases outside gene matches: 17. The CDR3 is CASGMGGRFPSRTDTQYF. CDR3 sequence (DNA): TGTGCCAGCGGTATGGGCGGGAGGTTTCCGTCCCGCACAGATACGCAGTATTTT.

The gene calls are TRBV5-1 and TRBJ2-4; TRBD1 matches 9 bases. V was clipped by 4 bases and J by 0 bases; unmatched bases: 8. CDR1 and CDR2 from the germline V gene are SGHRS and YFSETQ. The CDR3 contains 17 residues. CDR3 sequence (DNA): TGCGCCAGCAGCCCTTCAGGGACAGGGAGAGCCAAAAACATTCAGTACTTC. Its protein is CASSPSGTGRAKNIQYF.

There are a few counts of this clone. This chain joins TRBV2 and TRBJ2-3; D call uncertain. V lost 7 bases and J lost 1, with 12 bases in between. The CDR3 is made up of 14 amino acids. CDR1 and CDR2 from the germline V gene are SNHLY and FYNNEI. The chain's CDR3 is CASMTLRGTDTQYF. The DNA for the CDR3 is TGTGCCAGCATGACCTTAAGAGGCACAGATACGCAGTATTTT. Complete variable domain (other parts from reference TRBV2 and TRBJ2-3): EPEVTQTPSHQVTQMGQEVILRCVPISNHLYFYWYRQILGQKVEFLVSFYNNEISEKSEIFDDQFSVERPDGSNFTLKIRSTKLEDSAMYFCASMTLRGTDTQYFGPGTRLTVL.

The chain is built from TRBV29-1 and TRBJ2-1; 11 positions match TRBD1. J gave up 3 bases and V 7 bases, and 17 bases lay outside the gene matches. The CDR3 runs to 18 residues. Per the germline V gene, CDR1 is SQVTM and CDR2 is ANQGSEA. CDR3 DNA: TGCAGCGCAACGGGACAGGGGGGATATGTAAGGGTCTACAATGAGCAGTTCTTC. Translation gives CSATGQGGYVRVYNEQFF.

The genes are TRBV6-4 and TRBJ2-3, with TRBD2 matching over 8 bases. CDR1 is MRHNA, CDR2 SNTAGT, per germline. The V and J ends lost 2 bases and 2 bases, in that order; junction bases with no gene match: 3. The CDR3 totals 15 residues. CDR3 DNA sequence: TGTGCCAGCAGTGACAGCGGGGGAGTCACAGATACGCAGTATTTT. Its translation: CASSDSGGVTDTQYF.

The gene calls are TRBV5-1 and TRBJ2-7, with D hard to call. Trimming pared 4 bases from V and 5 bases from J, leaving 13 bases between. The germline gives CDR1 SGHRS, CDR2 YFSETQ. The CDR3 totals 13 residues. As DNA, the CDR3 is TGCGCCAGCAGCGAGCCGGCTCGGGACGAGCAGTACTTC. This sequence encodes CASSEPARDEQYF.

J is TRBJ1-2 and V is TRBV6-5; 9 bases agree with TRBD1. CDR3 size: 12 residues. In germline, CDR1 is MNHEY, CDR2 SVGAGI. J gave up 9 bases and V 5 bases, and 4 bases lay outside the gene matches. The CDR3 region is CASSRQGERYTF. The CDR3 DNA reads TGTGCCAGCAGTCGACAGGGGGAGCGCTACACCTTC.

About this clone: A junction end diverges from the germline sequence, so it may reflect a read error. J is TRBJ1-6 and V is TRBV4-1; 7 nucleotides line up with TRBD1. Germline V CDR1 and CDR2: MGHRA, YSYEKL. The CDR3 extends over 16 amino acids. This CDR3 reads CASSTRDSNYNSPPHF. The CDR3 region has the DNA TGCGCCAGCAGCACTCGGGACAGTAACTATAATTCACCCCCCCACTTT.

The genes are TRBV5-6 and TRBJ1-3; D unclear. The CDR3 totals 16 residues. V was pared by 5 bases and J by 2 bases, with 17 bases between. Per the germline V gene, CDR1 is SGHDT and CDR2 is YYEEEE. The CDR3 loop is CASSTRVRSPGNTIYF. The CDR3 DNA follows: TGTGCCAGCAGTACAAGGGTGAGATCTCCTGGAAACACCATATATTTT.

V and J are TRBV29-1 and TRBJ2-3, with 10 bases aligning to TRBD2. This CDR3 comprises 17 residues. The ends lost 6 bases at V and 6 bases at J; junction bases unmatched: 18. Germline-derived CDR1 and CDR2 are SQVTM and ANQGSEA. CDR3 protein: CSVERLAGVLGVDTQYF. The DNA for the CDR3 is TGCAGCGTCGAACGGCTAGCGGGAGTTCTGGGTGTGGATACGCAGTATTTT.

The chain employs TRBV4-1 and TRBJ2-1, with D hard to call. This CDR3 region has 14 residues. Germline CDR1 MGHRA, CDR2 YSYEKL. Between the trimmed V and J ends, which lost 2 bases and 4 bases, there was a span of 9 bases. DNA for the CDR3: TGCGCCAGCAGCCAAATGGACCTTTACAATGAGCAGTTCTTC. Amino acids: CASSQMDLYNEQFF.

This clone turned up a few times. The rearrangement links TRBV28 to TRBJ1-5; the D gene is possibly TRBD1 (5 bases). Germline assignment: CDR1 MDHEN and CDR2 SYDVKM. Trimming pared 3 bases from V and 3 bases from J, leaving 15 bases between. This CDR3 is 16 amino acids long. CDR3 sequence: CASSLRTDSNNQPQHF. The DNA for the CDR3 is TGTGCCAGCAGTTTGAGGACCGACAGTAACAATCAGCCCCAGCATTTT.

The chain couples TRBV5-1 to TRBJ2-5, with D perhaps TRBD2 (6 bases). The germline V gene encodes CDR1 SGHRS and CDR2 YFSETQ. With 4 bases removed from V and 2 bases from J, the gap between germline ends came to 9 bases. The CDR3 has 13 amino acids. This chain's CDR3 is CASSPGLQETQYF. The CDR3 DNA follows: TGCGCCAGCAGCCCGGGACTTCAAGAGACCCAGTACTTC.

This clone was found once. V gene TRBV6-5 combines with J gene TRBJ2-1; tentatively, D is TRBD2 (5 bases). The CDR3 totals 15 residues. Trimming took off 0 bases at V and 8 bases at J, with 14 bases between the two ends. The germline V gene has CDR1 MNHEY and CDR2 SVGAGI. As DNA, the CDR3 is TGTGCCAGCAGTTACTCGGGCGGGCGGACGGATGAGCAGTTCTTC. As protein: CASSYSGGRTDEQFF.

The chain links TRBV5-1 to TRBJ2-7, with D perhaps assigned TRBD1 or TRBD2 (5 bases each). Germline V gives CDR1 SGHRS, CDR2 YFSETQ. The CDR3 is 18 amino acids. V was trimmed by 4 bases and J by 6 bases, leaving 29 bases between them. The chain's CDR3 is CASSSSSDSLGTPGEQYF. In DNA, the CDR3 is TGCGCCAGCAGCAGCAGTAGCGACTCCCTGGGGACGCCTGGCGAGCAGTACTTC.

The chain uses TRBV7-2 and TRBJ2-7, with D perhaps TRBD2 (5 bases). CDR1 is SGHTA, CDR2 FQGNSA, per germline. The CDR3 is 15 amino acids. V lost 1 base and J 0 bases, leaving 10 bases between the germline ends. The CDR3 DNA reads TGTGCCAGCAGCTTAGGGGGAGCCTTCTCCTACGAGCAGTACTTC. Its protein is CASSLGGAFSYEQYF.

This chain uses TRBV6-5 with TRBJ1-3, with D maybe TRBD1 (5 bases). Germline V gene sequence: CDR1 MNHEY, CDR2 SVGAGI. CDR3 size: 15 residues. Deletions cut 0 bases from V and 3 bases from J, with 9 bases between. The CDR3 sequence is CASSYSGVGGNTIYF. In DNA form, the CDR3 reads TGTGCCAGCAGTTACTCGGGGGTGGGTGGAAACACCATATATTTT.

The rearrangement uses TRBV25-1 and TRBJ1-3; D unresolved. V lost 8 bases and J 4 bases, leaving 15 bases between the germline ends. Germline-derived CDR1 and CDR2 are MGHDK and SYGVNS. This CDR3 region has 14 residues. In DNA form, the CDR3 reads TGTGCCAGCGTCGCCGGAGGGCAAGGAAACACCATATATTTT. Its protein is CASVAGGQGNTIYF. The entire variable domain, with the rest obtained from reference TRBV25-1 and TRBJ1-3, is as follows: EADIYQTPRYLVIGTGKKITLECSQTMGHDKMYWYQQDPGMELHLIHYSYGVNSTEKGDLSSESTVSRIRTEHFPLTLESARPSHTSQYLCASVAGGQGNTIYFGEGSWLTVV.

J is TRBJ1-1 and V is TRBV7-2; no clear D gene. This CDR3 region has 14 residues. Looked up from germline, CDR1 is SGHTA and CDR2 is FQGNSA. V lost 1 base to trimming and J lost 0 bases, with 6 bases between them. In DNA form, the CDR3 reads TGTGCCAGCAGCTTAGTCGCGTTGAACACTGAAGCTTTCTTT. Its protein product is CASSLVALNTEAFF.

This clone was counted between two and nine times. V is TRBV5-8 and J is TRBJ2-7; D gene ambiguous. V shed 4 bases and J shed 3 bases, with 5 bases lying between them. CDR1 and CDR2 from the germline V gene are SGHTS and YDEGEE. The CDR3 has 11 amino acids. The CDR3 sequence: CASSLIYEQYF. The CDR3 DNA sequence: TGTGCCAGCAGCCTGATCTACGAGCAGTACTTC.